The 17 T cell receptor beta chains given below trace back to one sample, sequenced in a study of OX40 agonist ivuxolimab in advanced cancers. Sequencing used immunoSEQ multiplex PCR; TCRdb keeps in-frame clones, though not all of them. The table shows about 74,000 clones, with over 75% occurring only once. The sequenced sample was CD4+ or CD8+ T cells sorted from blood, obtained in a trial of the OX40 agonist ivuxolimab. These receptors came from an adult with an advanced solid tumor such as melanoma, head and neck, liver or kidney cancer.

V is TRBV7-8 and J is TRBJ2-5; a possible D gene is TRBD1 (6 bases). Per germline, CDR1 SGHVS and CDR2 FQNEAQ. This CDR3 is 15 amino acids long. The ends were cut back, 6 bases at V and 5 bases at J, with 19 bases in the middle. CDR3 in amino acids: CASRVQGRAWETQYF. DNA for the CDR3: TGTGCCAGCAGGGTACAGGGAAGGGCCTGGGAGACCCAGTACTTC.

This clone occurred once. V and J are TRBV10-3 and TRBJ2-4; a weak D match, TRBD1 (5 bases). There are 15 residues in the CDR3. CDR1 ENHRY and CDR2 SYGVKD come from the germline V gene. Trimming took off 3 bases at V and 8 bases at J, with 17 bases between the two ends. The CDR3 sequence: CAISDLQAGKDIQYF. CDR3 nucleotides: TGTGCCATCAGTGATCTACAGGCAGGAAAAGACATTCAGTACTTC.

The V gene is TRBV27, the J gene TRBJ2-5; no reliable D call. The germline gives CDR1 MNHEY, CDR2 SMNVEV (reference sequence). The CDR3 has 14 amino acids. The V end was cut by 3 bases, the J end by 1 base, with 9 bases between. CDR3: CASSFYSSQETQYF. The CDR3 nucleotides are TGTGCCAGCAGTTTCTACAGTTCCCAAGAGACCCAGTACTTC.

Only a few counts were recorded for this clone. Other DNA sequences from this sample encode an identical CDR3 as well. This chain links TRBV18 with TRBJ1-1; D perhaps matches TRBD1 (6 bases). Trimming stripped 2 bases from V and 3 bases from J, with 10 bases between. The germline V gene has CDR1 KGHSH and CDR2 LQKENI. The CDR3 totals 14 residues. The CDR3 bases are TGTGCCAGCTCACCATTGGGGGCAGACACTGAAGCTTTCTTT. This gives the protein CASSPLGADTEAFF. The full variable domain, completed using reference TRBV18 and TRBJ1-1, is NAGVMQNPRHLVRRRGQEARLRCSPMKGHSHVYWYRQLPEEGLKFMVYLQKENIIDESGMPKERFSAEFPKEGPSILRIQQVVRGDSAAYFCASSPLGADTEAFFGQGTRLTVV.

The chain joins TRBV11-2 to TRBJ2-1, with 8 positions matching TRBD2. CDR3 length: 17 residues. The V gene's germline CDR1 is SGHAT and CDR2 FQNNGV. V lost 1 base to trimming and J lost 3 bases; unmatched junction nucleotides: 8. The CDR3 nucleotides read TGTGCCAGCAGCTTAGGGCTTTTAGCGGGGAACTACAATGAGCAGTTCTTC. Translating it yields CASSLGLLAGNYNEQFF.

V and J are TRBV7-6 and TRBJ1-4; a possible D gene is TRBD1 (6 bases). The germline V gene has CDR1 SGHVS and CDR2 FNYEAQ. This CDR3 comprises 14 residues. V was shortened by 3 bases and J by 3 bases, with 8 bases between the two germline ends. CDR3 amino acids: CASSFRGPNEKLFF. The CDR3, as DNA: TGTGCCAGCAGCTTCAGGGGACCTAATGAAAAACTGTTTTTT.

This chain joins TRBV5-4 and TRBJ2-1, with a possible D match to TRBD2 (7 bases). CDR3 length: 12 residues. Trimming left V 1 base short and J 14 bases short, with 13 bases between. The V gene's germline CDR1 is SGHNT and CDR2 YYREEE (reference sequence). CDR3: CASSLRLGGEFF. The CDR3 DNA sequence: TGTGCCAGCAGCTTGAGGTTAGGGGGGGAGTTCTTC.

The V call is TRBV4-2, the J call TRBJ1-3; D is unclear. Trimming removed 8 bases from V and 0 bases from J, with 14 bases in between. Per the germline V gene, CDR1 is LGHNA and CDR2 is YNFKEQ. CDR3 length: 15 amino acids. CDR3: CASEVGSGSGNTIYF. The CDR3 coding sequence is TGTGCCAGCGAGGTGGGGAGTGGCTCTGGAAACACCATATATTTT.

V usage is TRBV7-3 and J usage is TRBJ2-3; TRBD2 matches 11 bases. V trimming: 0 bases; J trimming: 3 bases; junction bases outside the gene matches: 2. Germline assignment: CDR1 SGHTA and CDR2 FQGTGA. CDR3 size: 16 residues. This CDR3 reads CASSLTLAGGTDTQYF. As DNA, the CDR3 is TGTGCCAGCAGCTTAACGCTAGCGGGAGGTACAGATACGCAGTATTTT.

The J gene is TRBJ2-3, the V gene TRBV6-4, with D unresolved. Germline-derived CDR1 and CDR2 are MRHNA and SNTAGT. CDR3 length equals 16 residues. The V end lost 2 bases, the J end lost 4 bases, and 16 bases lay between the germline ends. This CDR3 reads CASSDPDLLEPDTQYF. In DNA, the CDR3 is TGTGCCAGCAGTGACCCTGACTTGCTTGAACCAGATACGCAGTATTTT.

The chain uses TRBV2 and TRBJ2-3, with D tentatively TRBD1 (6 bases). The CDR3 is 14 amino acids. The V end lost 5 bases, the J end lost 6 bases, and 15 bases lay between the germline ends. Germline V gene lookup returns CDR1 SNHLY and CDR2 FYNNEI. CDR3: CASSRDISADTQYF. As DNA, the CDR3 is TGTGCCAGCAGTAGGGACATCTCAGCCGATACGCAGTATTTT.

This clone has only one observation. The chain combines TRBV6-5 with TRBJ2-2, with TRBD2 matching over 9 bases. Germline lookup yields CDR1 MNHEY and CDR2 SVGAGI. The CDR3 has 16 amino acids. J gave up 6 bases and V 0 bases, and 5 bases lay outside the gene matches. CDR3 amino acids: CASSYSGVAGAGELFF. In DNA form, the CDR3 reads TGTGCCAGCAGTTACTCGGGGGTAGCGGGAGCCGGGGAGCTGTTTTTT.

J is TRBJ2-7 and V is TRBV4-1, with 9 bases aligning to TRBD1. Trimming removed 4 bases from V and 2 bases from J; junction bases left unmatched: 9. The CDR3 extends over 16 amino acids. CDR1 MGHRA and CDR2 YSYEKL come from the germline V gene. The CDR3 is CASSLPPGQGAYEQYF. The DNA for the CDR3 is TGCGCCAGCAGCCTACCACCGGGACAGGGTGCCTACGAGCAGTACTTC.

The V and J genes are TRBV19 and TRBJ1-2; no clear D. The CDR3 runs 15 residues. Looked up from germline, CDR1 is LNHDA and CDR2 is SQIVND (reference sequence). V lost 3 bases to trimming and J lost 4 bases, with 15 bases between them. The chain's CDR3 is CASSMKGSGLYGYTF. The CDR3 nucleotides read TGTGCCAGTAGTATGAAGGGAAGCGGGCTCTATGGCTACACCTTC.

The V call is TRBV6-1, the J call TRBJ2-5, with D hard to call. Trimming shortened V by 4 bases and J by 2 bases, and 5 bases separated the two germline ends. CDR1 is MNHNS and CDR2 is SASEGT in the germline V gene. The CDR3 has 12 amino acids. In DNA form, the CDR3 reads TGTGCCAGCAGTGCTAGTCAAGAGACCCAGTACTTC. Translated, it gives CASSASQETQYF.

The rearrangement uses TRBV7-2 and TRBJ1-1; 8 bases agree with TRBD1. This CDR3 region has 16 residues. Looked up from germline, CDR1 is SGHTA and CDR2 is FQGNSA. Losses at the gene ends were 0 bases for V and 0 bases for J; bases not matched to a gene: 3. The CDR3 loop reads CASSLAGQGVNTEAFF. Here the CDR3 DNA reads TGTGCCAGCAGCTTAGCCGGACAGGGTGTGAACACTGAAGCTTTCTTT.

V gene TRBV11-2 combines with J gene TRBJ2-6; TRBD1 might be the D (5 bases). Deletions cut 7 bases from V and 3 bases from J, with 16 bases between. This CDR3 comprises 16 residues. Germline CDR1 reads SGHAT; CDR2 reads FQNNGV. DNA for the CDR3: TGTGCCAGCACCTCGGTCATGGGGCGTGGGGCCAACGTCCTGACTTTC. It encodes CASTSVMGRGANVLTF. The whole variable domain, remainder taken from reference TRBV11-2 and TRBJ2-6, is EAGVAQSPRYKIIEKRQSVAFWCNPISGHATLYWYQQILGQGPKLLIQFQNNGVVDDSQLPKDRFSAERLKGVDSTLKIQPAKLEDSAVYLCASTSVMGRGANVLTFGAGSRLTVL.